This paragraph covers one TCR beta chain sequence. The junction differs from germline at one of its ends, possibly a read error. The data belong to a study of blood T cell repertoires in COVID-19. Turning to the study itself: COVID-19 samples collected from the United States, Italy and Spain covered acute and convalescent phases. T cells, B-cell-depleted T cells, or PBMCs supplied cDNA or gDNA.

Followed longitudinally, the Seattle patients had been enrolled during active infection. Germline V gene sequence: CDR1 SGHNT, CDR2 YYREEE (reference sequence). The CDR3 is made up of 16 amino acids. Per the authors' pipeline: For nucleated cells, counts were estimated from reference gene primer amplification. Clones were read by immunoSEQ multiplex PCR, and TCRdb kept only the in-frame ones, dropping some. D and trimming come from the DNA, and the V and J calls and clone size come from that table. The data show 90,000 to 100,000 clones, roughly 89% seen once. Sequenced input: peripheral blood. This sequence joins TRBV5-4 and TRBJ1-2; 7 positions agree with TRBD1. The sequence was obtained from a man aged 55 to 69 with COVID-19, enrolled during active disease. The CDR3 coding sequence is TGTGCCAGCACCTTGGGAAGTCGGACAGGAAGCTGGGGCTACACCTTC. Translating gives CASTLGSRTGSWGYTF.